This entry features one T cell receptor (beta chain) sequence. As yet, its antigen is unknown. TCR cDNA, made by 5'RACE template switching, carried an added universal primer site and UMIs. One entry per CDR3 protein, called by TCRdb with MiXCR from the 5' RACE reads. Seen here are 450,000 to 600,000 distinct CDR3 sequences, approximately 16% observed once, and the top ten hold 15% to 20%. Germline lookup yields CDR1 SGHAT and CDR2 FQNNGV. Trimming took off 1 base at V and 2 bases at J, with 7 bases between the two ends. The CDR3 is 14 residues long. This entry belongs to a study of T cells after yellow fever vaccination. General study findings and limits: The secondary T-cell response peaked on day 5, not day 15, but was weaker. Among primary-vaccination clones, most reappeared after the booster, at around 97% for CD4 and 88% for CD8. Overall, a small share of clonotypes was seen in both CD4 and CD8 compartments.

This TCR derives from a man aged 18 to 29 who received the YFV17D yellow fever vaccine. The specimen comprised PBMCs, sampled less than 6 days after the first yellow fever vaccination. This sequence joins TRBV11-2 and TRBJ2-3; no clear D gene. CDR3 sequence (DNA): TGTGCCAGCAGCTTAGCGCCTACCACAGATACGCAGTATTTT. This translates into CASSLAPTTDTQYF.